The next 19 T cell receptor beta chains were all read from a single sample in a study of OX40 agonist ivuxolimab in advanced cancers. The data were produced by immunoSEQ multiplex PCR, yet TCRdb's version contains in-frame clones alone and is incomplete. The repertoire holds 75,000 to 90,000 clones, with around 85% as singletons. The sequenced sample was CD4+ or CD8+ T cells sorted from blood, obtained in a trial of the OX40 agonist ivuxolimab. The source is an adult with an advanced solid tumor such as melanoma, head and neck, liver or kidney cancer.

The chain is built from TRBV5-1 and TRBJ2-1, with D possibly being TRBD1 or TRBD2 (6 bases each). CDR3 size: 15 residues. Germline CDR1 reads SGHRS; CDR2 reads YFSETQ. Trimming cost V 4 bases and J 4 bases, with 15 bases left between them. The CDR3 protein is CASSAPGAQYNEQFF. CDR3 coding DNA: TGCGCCAGCAGCGCCCCGGGGGCGCAGTACAATGAGCAGTTCTTC.

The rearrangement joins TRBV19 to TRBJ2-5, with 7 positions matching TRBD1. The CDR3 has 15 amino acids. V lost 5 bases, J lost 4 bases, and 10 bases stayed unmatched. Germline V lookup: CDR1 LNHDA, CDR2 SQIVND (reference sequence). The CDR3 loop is CASSPRQGRGETQYF. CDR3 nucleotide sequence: TGTGCCAGTAGTCCACGACAGGGTCGTGGAGAGACCCAGTACTTC.

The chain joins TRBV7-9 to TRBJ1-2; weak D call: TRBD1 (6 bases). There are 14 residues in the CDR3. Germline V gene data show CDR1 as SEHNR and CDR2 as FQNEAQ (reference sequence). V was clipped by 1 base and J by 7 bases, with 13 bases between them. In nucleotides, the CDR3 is TGTGCCAGCAGCTTAGAGGGGGGTCAGTCTGGCTACACCTTC. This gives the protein CASSLEGGQSGYTF.

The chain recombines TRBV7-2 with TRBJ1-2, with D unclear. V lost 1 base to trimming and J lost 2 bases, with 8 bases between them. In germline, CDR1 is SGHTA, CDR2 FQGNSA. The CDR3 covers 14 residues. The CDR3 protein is CASSLVTGNYGYTF. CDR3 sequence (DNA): TGTGCCAGCAGCTTAGTAACGGGAAACTATGGCTACACCTTC.

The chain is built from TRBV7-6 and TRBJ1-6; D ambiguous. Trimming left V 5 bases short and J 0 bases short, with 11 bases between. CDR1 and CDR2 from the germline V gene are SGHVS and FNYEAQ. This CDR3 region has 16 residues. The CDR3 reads CASSPRAHSYNSPLHF. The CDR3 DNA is TGTGCCAGCAGCCCCCGAGCCCACTCCTATAATTCACCCCTCCACTTT.

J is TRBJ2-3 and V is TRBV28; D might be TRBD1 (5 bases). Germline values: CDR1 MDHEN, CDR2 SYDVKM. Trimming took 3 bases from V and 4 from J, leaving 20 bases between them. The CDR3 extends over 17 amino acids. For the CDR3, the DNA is TGTGCCAGCAGTTTCACCCATGGACAAGAACACGCAGATACGCAGTATTTT. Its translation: CASSFTHGQEHADTQYF.

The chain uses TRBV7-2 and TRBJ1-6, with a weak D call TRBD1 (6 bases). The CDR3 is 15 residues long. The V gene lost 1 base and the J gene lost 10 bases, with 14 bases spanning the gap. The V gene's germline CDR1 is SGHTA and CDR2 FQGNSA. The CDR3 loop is CASSLDFGGQSPLHF. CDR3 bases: TGTGCCAGCAGCTTAGACTTTGGGGGCCAATCACCCCTCCACTTT.

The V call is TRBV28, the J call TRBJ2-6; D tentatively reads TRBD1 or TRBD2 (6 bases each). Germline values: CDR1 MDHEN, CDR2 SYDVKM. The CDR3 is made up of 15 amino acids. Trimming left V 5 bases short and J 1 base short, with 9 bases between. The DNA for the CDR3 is TGTGCCAGCAGTCGAGGGGGGTCTGGGGCCAACGTCCTGACTTTC. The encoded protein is CASSRGGSGANVLTF.

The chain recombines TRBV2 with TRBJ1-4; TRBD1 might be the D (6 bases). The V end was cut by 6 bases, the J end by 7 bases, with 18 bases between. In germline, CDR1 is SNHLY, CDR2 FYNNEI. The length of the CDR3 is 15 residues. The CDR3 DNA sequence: TGTGCCAGCAGCCCGTCCTGGGGGGCGAGTGAAAAACTGTTTTTT. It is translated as CASSPSWGASEKLFF.

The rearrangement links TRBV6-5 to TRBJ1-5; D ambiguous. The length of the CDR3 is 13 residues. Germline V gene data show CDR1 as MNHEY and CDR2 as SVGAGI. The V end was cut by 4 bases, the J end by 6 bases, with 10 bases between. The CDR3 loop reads CASSWGFGQPQHF. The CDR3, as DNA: TGTGCCAGCAGTTGGGGTTTCGGTCAGCCCCAGCATTTT.

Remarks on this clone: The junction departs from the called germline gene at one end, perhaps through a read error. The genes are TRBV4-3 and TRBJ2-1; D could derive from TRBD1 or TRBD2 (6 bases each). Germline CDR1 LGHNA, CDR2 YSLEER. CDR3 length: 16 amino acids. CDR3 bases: TGCGTCAGCAGCCAAGGGGGGATGGGCAGCCCCGGGGAGCAGTTCTTC. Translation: CVSSQGGMGSPGEQFF.

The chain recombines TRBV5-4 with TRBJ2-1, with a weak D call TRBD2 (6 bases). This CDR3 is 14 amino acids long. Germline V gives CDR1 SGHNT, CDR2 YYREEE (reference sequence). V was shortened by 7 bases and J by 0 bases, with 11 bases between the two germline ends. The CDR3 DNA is TGTGCCAGCCACGCGGGGATCTCCTACAATGAGCAGTTCTTC. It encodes CASHAGISYNEQFF.

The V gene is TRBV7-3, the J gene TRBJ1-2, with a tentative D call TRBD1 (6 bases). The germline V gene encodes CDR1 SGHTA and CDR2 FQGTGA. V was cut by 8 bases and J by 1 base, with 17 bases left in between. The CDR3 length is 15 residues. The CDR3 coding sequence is TGTGCCAGCTGTCCCGGCCAGGGGTGTAACTATGGCTACACCTTC. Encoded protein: CASCPGQGCNYGYTF. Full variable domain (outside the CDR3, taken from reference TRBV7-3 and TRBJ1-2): GAGVSQTPSNKVTEKGKYVELRCDPISGHTALYWYRQSLGQGPEFLIYFQGTGAADDSGLPNDRFFAVRPEGSVSTLKIQRTERGDSAVYLCASCPGQGCNYGYTFGSGTRLTVV.

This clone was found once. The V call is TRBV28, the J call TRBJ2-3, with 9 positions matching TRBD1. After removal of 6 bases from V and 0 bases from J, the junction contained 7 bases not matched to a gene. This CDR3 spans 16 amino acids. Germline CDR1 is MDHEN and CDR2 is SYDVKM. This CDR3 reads CASSENRGPSTDTQYF. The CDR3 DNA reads TGTGCCAGCAGCGAGAACAGGGGGCCGAGCACAGATACGCAGTATTTT.

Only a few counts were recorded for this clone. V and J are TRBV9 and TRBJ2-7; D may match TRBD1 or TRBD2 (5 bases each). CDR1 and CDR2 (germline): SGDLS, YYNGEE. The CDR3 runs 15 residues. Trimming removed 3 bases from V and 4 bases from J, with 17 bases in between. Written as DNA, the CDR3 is TGTGCCAGCAGCGCGGGACCATCGACGGGTTACGAGCAGTACTTC. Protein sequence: CASSAGPSTGYEQYF.

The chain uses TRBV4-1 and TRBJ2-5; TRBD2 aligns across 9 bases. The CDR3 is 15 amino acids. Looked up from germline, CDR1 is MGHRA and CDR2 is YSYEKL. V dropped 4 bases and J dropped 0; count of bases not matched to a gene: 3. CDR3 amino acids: CASSRSSGDQETQYF. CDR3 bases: TGCGCCAGCAGCCGGTCTAGCGGGGACCAAGAGACCCAGTACTTC.

The chain's CDR3 is CASSKETDGYTF. CDR3 sequence (DNA): TGTGCCAGCAGCAAAGAAACGGATGGCTACACCTTC. This chain connects TRBV21-1 to TRBJ1-2. TRBV21-1 is an annotated pseudogene. The CDR3 extends over 12 amino acids.

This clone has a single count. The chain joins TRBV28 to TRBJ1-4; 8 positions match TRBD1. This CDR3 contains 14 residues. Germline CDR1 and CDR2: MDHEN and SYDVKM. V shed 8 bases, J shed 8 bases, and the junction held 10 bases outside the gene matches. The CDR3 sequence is CASLNQGAKEKLFF. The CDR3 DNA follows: TGTGCCAGCTTAAATCAGGGGGCAAAGGAAAAACTGTTTTTT.

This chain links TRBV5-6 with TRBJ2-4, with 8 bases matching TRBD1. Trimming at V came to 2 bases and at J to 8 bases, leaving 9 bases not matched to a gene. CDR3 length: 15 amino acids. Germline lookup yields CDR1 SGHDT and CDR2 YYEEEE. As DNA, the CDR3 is TGTGCCAGCAGCTTTATGACAGGGGTTGGAGACATTCAGTACTTC. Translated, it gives CASSFMTGVGDIQYF.